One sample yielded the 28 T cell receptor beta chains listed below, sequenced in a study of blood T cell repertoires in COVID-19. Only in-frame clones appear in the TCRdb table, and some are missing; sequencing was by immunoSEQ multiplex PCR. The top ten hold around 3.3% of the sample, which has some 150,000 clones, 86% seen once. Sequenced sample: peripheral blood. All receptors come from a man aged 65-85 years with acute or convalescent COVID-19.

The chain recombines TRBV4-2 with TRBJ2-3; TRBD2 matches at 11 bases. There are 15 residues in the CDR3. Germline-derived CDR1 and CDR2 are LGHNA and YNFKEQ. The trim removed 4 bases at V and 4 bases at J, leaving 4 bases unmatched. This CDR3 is CASSPTSGSADTQYF. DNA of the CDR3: TGTGCCAGCAGCCCCACTAGCGGGAGTGCAGATACGCAGTATTTT.

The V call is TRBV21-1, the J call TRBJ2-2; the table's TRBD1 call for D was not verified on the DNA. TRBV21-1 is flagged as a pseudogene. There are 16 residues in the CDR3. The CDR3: CASSTTGTGGSGELFF. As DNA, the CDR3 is TGTGCCAGCAGCACCACCGGGACAGGGGGATCCGGGGAGCTGTTTTTT.

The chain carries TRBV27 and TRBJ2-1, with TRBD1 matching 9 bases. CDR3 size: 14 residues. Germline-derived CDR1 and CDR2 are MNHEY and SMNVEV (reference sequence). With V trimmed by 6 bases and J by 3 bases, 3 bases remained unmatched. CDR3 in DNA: TGTGCCAGCAGCCGGGACAGGGTCTACAATGAGCAGTTCTTC. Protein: CASSRDRVYNEQFF.

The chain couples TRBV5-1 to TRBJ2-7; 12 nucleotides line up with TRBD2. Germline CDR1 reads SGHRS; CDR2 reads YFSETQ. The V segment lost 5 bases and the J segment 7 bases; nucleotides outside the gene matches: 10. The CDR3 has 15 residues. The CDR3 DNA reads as TGCGCCAGCAGTCGACTAGCGGGAGCTCCGGGGGAGCAGTACTTC. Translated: CASSRLAGAPGEQYF.

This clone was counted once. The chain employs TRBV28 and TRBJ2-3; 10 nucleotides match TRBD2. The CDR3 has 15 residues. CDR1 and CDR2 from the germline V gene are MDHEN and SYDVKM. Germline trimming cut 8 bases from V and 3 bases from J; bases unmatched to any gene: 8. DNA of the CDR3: TGTGCCAGCCAACGAGCGGGAGGGTCTACAGATACGCAGTATTTT. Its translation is CASQRAGGSTDTQYF.

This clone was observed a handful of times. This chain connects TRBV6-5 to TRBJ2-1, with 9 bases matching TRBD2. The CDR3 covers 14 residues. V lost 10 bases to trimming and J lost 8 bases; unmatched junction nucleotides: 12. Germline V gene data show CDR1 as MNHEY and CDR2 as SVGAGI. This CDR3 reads CATDSGTSWYEQFF. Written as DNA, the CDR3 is TGTGCCACCGACTCCGGGACTAGCTGGTATGAGCAGTTCTTC.

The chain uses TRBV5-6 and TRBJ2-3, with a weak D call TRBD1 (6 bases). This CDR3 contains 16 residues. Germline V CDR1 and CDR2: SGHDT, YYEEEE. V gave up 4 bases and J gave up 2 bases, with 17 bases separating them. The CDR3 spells CASSHAHRALTDTQYF. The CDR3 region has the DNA TGTGCCAGCAGCCATGCGCACAGGGCTCTCACAGATACGCAGTATTTT.

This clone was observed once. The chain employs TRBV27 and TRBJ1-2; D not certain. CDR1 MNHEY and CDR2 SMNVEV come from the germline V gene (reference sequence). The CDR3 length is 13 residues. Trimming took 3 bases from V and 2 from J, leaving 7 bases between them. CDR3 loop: CASSLTINYGYTF. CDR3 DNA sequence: TGTGCCAGCAGTTTGACTATAAACTATGGCTACACCTTC.

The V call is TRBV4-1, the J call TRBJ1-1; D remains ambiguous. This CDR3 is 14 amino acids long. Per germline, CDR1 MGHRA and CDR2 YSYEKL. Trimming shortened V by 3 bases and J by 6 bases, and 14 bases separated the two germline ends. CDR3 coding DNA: TGCGCCAGCAGCCATATCACCTCTATGGCTGAAGCTTTCTTT. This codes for CASSHITSMAEAFF.

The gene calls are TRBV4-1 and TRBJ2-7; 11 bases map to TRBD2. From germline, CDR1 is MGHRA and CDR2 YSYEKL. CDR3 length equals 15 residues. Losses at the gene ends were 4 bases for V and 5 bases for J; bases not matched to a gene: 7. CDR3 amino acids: CASSLTSGRSNEQYF. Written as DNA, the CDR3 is TGCGCCAGCAGCCTCACTAGCGGGAGATCCAACGAGCAGTACTTC.

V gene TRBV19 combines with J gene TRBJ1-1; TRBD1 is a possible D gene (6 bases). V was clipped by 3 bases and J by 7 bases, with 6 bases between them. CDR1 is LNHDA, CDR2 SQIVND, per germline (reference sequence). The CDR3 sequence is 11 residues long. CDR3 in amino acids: CASSMDSEAFF. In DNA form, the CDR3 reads TGTGCCAGTAGTATGGACAGTGAAGCTTTCTTT.

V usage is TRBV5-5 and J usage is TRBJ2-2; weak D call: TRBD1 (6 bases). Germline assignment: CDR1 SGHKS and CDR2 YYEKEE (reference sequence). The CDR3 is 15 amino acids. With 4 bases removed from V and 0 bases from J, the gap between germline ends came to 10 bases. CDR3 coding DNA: TGTGCCAGCAGCAAGGGACAAGCGAACACCGGGGAGCTGTTTTTT. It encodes CASSKGQANTGELFF.

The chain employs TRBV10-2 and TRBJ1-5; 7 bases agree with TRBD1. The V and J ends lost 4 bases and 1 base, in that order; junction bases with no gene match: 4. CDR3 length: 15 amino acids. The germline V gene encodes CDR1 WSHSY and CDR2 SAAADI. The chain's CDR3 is CASSGYRGSNQPQHF. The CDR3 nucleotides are TGCGCCAGCAGTGGTTACAGGGGAAGCAATCAGCCCCAGCATTTT.

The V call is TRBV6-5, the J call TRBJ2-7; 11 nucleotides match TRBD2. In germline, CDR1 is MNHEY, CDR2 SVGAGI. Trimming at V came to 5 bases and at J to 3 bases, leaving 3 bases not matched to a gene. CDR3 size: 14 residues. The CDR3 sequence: CASSLLAGVYEQYF. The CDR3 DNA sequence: TGTGCCAGCAGTCTACTAGCGGGGGTCTACGAGCAGTACTTC.

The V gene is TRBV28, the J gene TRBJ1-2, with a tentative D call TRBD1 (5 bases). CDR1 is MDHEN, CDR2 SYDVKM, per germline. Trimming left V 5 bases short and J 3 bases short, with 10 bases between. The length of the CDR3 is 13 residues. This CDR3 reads CASSPRQYYGYTF. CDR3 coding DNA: TGTGCCAGCAGTCCAAGACAGTACTATGGCTACACCTTC.

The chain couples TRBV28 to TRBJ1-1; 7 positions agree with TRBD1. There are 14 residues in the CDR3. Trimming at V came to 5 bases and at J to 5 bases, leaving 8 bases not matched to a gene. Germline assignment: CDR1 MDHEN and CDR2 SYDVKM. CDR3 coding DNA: TGTGCCAGCAGTCCGGGACAGAAGGGGACTGAAGCTTTCTTT. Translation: CASSPGQKGTEAFF. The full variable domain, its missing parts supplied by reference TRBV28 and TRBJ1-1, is DVKVTQSSRYLVKRTGEKVFLECVQDMDHENMFWYRQDPGLGLRLIYFSYDVKMKEKGDIPEGYSVSREKKERFSLILESASTNQTSMYLCASSPGQKGTEAFFGQGTRLTVV.

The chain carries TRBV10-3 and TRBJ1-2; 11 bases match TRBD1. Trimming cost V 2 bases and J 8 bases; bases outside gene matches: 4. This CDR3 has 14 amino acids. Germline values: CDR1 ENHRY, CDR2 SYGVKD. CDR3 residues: CAISERDRGGGYTF. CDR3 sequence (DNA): TGTGCCATCAGTGAGAGGGACAGGGGGGGAGGCTACACCTTC.

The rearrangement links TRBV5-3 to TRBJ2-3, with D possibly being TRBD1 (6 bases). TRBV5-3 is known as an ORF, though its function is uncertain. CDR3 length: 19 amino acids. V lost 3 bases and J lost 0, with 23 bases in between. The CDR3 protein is CARSSTGPFGQQSTDTQYF. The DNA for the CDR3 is TGTGCCAGAAGCTCTACAGGCCCGTTCGGACAGCAAAGCACAGATACGCAGTATTTT.

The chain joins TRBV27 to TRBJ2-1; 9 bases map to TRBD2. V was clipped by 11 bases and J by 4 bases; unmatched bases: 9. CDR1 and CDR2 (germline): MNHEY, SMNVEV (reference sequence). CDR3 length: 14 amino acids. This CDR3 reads CASRGLARYNEQFF. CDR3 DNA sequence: TGTGCCTCAAGAGGACTAGCGAGATACAATGAGCAGTTCTTC.

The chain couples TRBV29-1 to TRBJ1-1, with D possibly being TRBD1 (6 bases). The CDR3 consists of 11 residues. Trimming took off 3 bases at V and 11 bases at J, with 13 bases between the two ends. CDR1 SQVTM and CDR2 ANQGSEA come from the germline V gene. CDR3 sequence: CSVEGGRRAFF. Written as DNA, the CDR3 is TGCAGCGTTGAGGGGGGGCGCCGGGCTTTCTTT.

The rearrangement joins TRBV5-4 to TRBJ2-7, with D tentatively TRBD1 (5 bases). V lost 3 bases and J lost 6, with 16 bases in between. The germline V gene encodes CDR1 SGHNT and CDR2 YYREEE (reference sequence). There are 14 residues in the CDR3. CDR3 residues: CASSSRSGLGEQYF. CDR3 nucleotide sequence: TGTGCCAGCAGCTCGCGGTCAGGGCTCGGCGAGCAGTACTTC.

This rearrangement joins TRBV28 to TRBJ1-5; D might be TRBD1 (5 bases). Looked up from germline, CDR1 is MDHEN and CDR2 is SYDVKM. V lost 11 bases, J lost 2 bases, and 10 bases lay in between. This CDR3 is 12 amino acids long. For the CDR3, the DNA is TGTGCCGTTTGGGGCCGCAATCAGCCCCAGCATTTT. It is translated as CAVWGRNQPQHF.

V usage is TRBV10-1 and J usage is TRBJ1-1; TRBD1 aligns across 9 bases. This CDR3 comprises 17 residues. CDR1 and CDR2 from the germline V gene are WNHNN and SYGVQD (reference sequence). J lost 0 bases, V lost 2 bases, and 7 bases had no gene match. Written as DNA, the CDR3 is TGCGCCAGCAGTGAGCAACAGGGGGCCTTCGTGAACACTGAAGCTTTCTTT. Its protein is CASSEQQGAFVNTEAFF.

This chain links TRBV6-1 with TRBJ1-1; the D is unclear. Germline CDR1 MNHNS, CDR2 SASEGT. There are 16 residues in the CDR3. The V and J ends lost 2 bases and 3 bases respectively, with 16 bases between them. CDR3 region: CASSEWPQTPDTEAFF. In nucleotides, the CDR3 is TGTGCCAGCAGTGAATGGCCACAGACCCCCGACACTGAAGCTTTCTTT.

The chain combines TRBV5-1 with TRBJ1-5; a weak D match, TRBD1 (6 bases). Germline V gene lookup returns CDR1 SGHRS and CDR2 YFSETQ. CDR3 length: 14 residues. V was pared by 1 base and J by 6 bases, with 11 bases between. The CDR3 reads CASSLRGEGQPQHF. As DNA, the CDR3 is TGCGCCAGCAGCTTGAGGGGGGAGGGTCAGCCCCAGCATTTT. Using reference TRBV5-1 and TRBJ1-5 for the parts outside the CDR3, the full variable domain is KAGVTQTPRYLIKTRGQQVTLSCSPISGHRSVSWYQQTPGQGLQFLFEYFSETQRNKGNFPGRFSGRQFSNSRSEMNVSTLELGDSALYLCASSLRGEGQPQHFGDGTRLSIL.

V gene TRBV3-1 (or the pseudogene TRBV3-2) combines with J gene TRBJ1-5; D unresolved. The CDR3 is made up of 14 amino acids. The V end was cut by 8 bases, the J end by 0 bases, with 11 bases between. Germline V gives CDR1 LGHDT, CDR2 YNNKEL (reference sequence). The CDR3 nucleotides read TGTGCCAGCGCCCGAGGCCATAGCAATCAGCCCCAGCATTTT. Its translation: CASARGHSNQPQHF.

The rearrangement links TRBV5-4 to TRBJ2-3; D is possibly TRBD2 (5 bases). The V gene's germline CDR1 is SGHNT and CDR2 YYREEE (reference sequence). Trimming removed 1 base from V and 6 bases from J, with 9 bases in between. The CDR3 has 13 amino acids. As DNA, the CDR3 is TGTGCCAGCAGCTTGAACCGGGATGATACGCAGTATTTT. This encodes CASSLNRDDTQYF.

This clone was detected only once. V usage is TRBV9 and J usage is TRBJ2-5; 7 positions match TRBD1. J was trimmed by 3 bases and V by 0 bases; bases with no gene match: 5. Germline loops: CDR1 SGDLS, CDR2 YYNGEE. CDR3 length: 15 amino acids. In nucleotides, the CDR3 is TGTGCCAGCAGCGTAGAGGGGGCGTGGGAAGAGACCCAGTACTTC. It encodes CASSVEGAWEETQYF.